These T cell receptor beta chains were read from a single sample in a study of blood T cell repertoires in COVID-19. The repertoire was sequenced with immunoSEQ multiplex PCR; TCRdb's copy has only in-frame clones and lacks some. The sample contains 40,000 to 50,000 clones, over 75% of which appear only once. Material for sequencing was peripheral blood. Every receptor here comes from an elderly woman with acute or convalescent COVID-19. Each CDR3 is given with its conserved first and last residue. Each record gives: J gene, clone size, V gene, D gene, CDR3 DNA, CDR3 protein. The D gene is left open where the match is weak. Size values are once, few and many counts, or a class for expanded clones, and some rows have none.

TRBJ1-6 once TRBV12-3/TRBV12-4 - TGTGCCAGCAGTTTAACGGGTCCCGGCCCCCTCCACTTT CASSLTGPGPLHF
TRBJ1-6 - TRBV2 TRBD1 TGTGCCAGCAAGGGACAGAGCTCGTTCCCCAATTCACCCCTCCACTTT CASKGQSSFPNSPLHF
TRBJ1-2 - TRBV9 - TGTGCCAGCAGTACCGGGACATACTATGGCTACACCTTC CASSTGTYYGYTF
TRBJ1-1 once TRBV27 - TGTGCCAGCAGTTTTCTTGTCGACAGGGAAGCTTTCTTT CASSFLVDREAFF
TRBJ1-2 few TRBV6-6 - TGTGCCAGCAGTTACGTCGGCAGGGGCGACTATGGCTACACCTTC CASSYVGRGDYGYTF
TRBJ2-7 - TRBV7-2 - TGTGCCAGCAGCTTACGACTAGAGCCCTACGAGCAGTACTTC CASSLRLEPYEQYF
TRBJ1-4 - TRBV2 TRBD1 TGTGCCAGCAGGTGGACAGGGCTGGAAAAACTGTTTTTT CASRWTGLEKLFF
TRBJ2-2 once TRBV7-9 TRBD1 TGTGCCAGCAGCTTGGGTGGGACAGGGGTCCCCGGGGAGCTGTTTTTT CASSLGGTGVPGELFF
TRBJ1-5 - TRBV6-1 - TGTGCCAGCAGTGAAAATTTAAGCAATCAGCCCCAGCATTTT CASSENLSNQPQHF
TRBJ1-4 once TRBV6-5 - TGTGCCAGCAGACCTACAGGGACCATTAATGAAAAACTGTTTTTT CASRPTGTINEKLFF
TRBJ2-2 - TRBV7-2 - TGTGCCAGCAGCTGGAGCCGGAGACGGAACACCGGGGAGCTGTTTTTT CASSWSRRRNTGELFF
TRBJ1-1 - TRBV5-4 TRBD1 TGTGCCAGCAGCTTGGCCCTGGACAGGGACACTGAAGCTTTCTTT CASSLALDRDTEAFF
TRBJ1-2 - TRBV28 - TGTGCCAGCAGTCCCCGGACAGCTAACTATGGCTACACCTTC CASSPRTANYGYTF
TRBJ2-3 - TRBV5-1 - TGCGCCAGCAGCTTGGGTTTCCAGATGGATACGCAGTATTTT CASSLGFQMDTQYF
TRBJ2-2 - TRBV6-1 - TGTGCCAGCAGTGAACTAATTGCCACCGGGGAGCTGTTTTTT CASSELIATGELFF
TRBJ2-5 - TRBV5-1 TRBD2 TGCGCCAGCAGCGCAGGACTAGCGGGGGTTCAAGAGACCCAGTACTTC CASSAGLAGVQETQYF
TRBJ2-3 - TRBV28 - TGTGCCAGCAGTTTACTCAGCCGGGGAGATACGCAGTATTTT CASSLLSRGDTQYF
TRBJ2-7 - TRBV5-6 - TGTGCCAGCACCACCGGGACCTACGAGCAGTACTTC CASTTGTYEQYF
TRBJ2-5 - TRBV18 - TGTGCCAGCTCACCTGGACAGAAAGAGACCCAGTACTTC CASSPGQKETQYF
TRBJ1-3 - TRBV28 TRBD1 TGTGCCAGCTGGGGCGGGACAGCAACTGGAAACACCATATATTTT CASWGGTATGNTIYF
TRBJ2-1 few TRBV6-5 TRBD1 TGTGCCAGCAGCCGGGACAGGGAAGGCTATGAGCAGTTCTTC CASSRDREGYEQFF
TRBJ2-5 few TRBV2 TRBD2 TGTGCCAGCTCGGGGGGGGAGACCCAGTACTTC CASSGGETQYF
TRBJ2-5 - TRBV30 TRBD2 TGTGCCTGGAGTCCAGCGGGGCAAGAGACCCAGTACTTC CAWSPAGQETQYF
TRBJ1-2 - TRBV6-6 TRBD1 TGTGCCAGCAGAGGACAGGGGGTGAGGGGCGGCTACACCTTC CASRGQGVRGGYTF
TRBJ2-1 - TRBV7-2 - TGTGCCAGCAGCTTAAGCGCAGGGGTCAATGAGCAGTTCTTC CASSLSAGVNEQFF
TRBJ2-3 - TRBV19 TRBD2 TGTGCCAGTAGACCTCTAGCGGGGGGAACAGATACGCAGTATTTT CASRPLAGGTDTQYF
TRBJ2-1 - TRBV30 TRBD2 TGTGCCTGGAGTACGGCTAGCGGGGGCTACAATGAGCAGTTCTTC CAWSTASGGYNEQFF
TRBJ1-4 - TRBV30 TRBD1 TGTGCCTGGAAGGACAGGGCGGCTAATGAAAAACTGTTTTTT CAWKDRAANEKLFF
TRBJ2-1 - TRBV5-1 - TGCGCCAGCAGCTTCTCGGGGGGCACCTACAATGAGCAGTTCTTC CASSFSGGTYNEQFF
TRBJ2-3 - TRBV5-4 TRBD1 TGTGCCAGCAGCTTGGGCAGGGGGAACACAGATACGCAGTATTTT CASSLGRGNTDTQYF
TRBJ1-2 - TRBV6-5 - TGTGCCAGCAGAAAGGAGGGGATTCCTAATGGCTACACCTTC CASRKEGIPNGYTF
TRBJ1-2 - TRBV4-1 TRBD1 TGCGCCAGCAGCCAAGATTCGGGGACAGGGGGCGATGGCTACACCTTC CASSQDSGTGGDGYTF
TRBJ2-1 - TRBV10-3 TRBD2 TGTGCCATCAGTGACCCTGGGGGGGGGAGCTCCTACAATGAGCAGTTCTTC CAISDPGGGSSYNEQFF
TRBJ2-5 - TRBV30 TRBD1 TGTGCCTGGAACAGAGGGACAGGGATGCGAGAGACCCAGTACTTC CAWNRGTGMRETQYF
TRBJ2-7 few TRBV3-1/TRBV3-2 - TGTGCCAGCAGCCGAATTGGAGGGCCCTACGAGCAGTACTTC CASSRIGGPYEQYF
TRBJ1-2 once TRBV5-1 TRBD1 TGCGCCAGCAGCCTGGGGGACAGGGCCTTCTCTTCCTATGGCTACACCTTC CASSLGDRAFSSYGYTF
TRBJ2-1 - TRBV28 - TGTGCCAGCAACGAGGGCCTGGACGAGCAGTTCTTC CASNEGLDEQFF
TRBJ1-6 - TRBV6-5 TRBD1 TGTGCCAGCATTCCTATGACAGGGACACCCCTCCACTTT CASIPMTGTPLHF
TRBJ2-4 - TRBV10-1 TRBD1 TGCGCCAGCAGTGAAGGCGGGACAGGGGGCAACATTCAGTACTTC CASSEGGTGGNIQYF
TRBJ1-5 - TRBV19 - TGTGCCAGTAGTATACAGAGCAATCAGCCCCAGCATTTT CASSIQSNQPQHF
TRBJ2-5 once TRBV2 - TGTGCCAGCAGCTTCGGTCGGGTCGGGGAGACCCAGTACTTC CASSFGRVGETQYF
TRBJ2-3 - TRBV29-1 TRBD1 TGCAGCGTTGAAGGAGGGGACAGGGTCGGCACAGATACGCAGTATTTT CSVEGGDRVGTDTQYF
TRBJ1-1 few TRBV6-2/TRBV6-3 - TGTGCCAGCAGTTCAGGGAACACTGAAGCTTTCTTT CASSSGNTEAFF
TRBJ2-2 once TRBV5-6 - TGTGCCAGCAGCTTGGTCGTAACAACGGGGACCGGGGAGCTGTTTTTT CASSLVVTTGTGELFF
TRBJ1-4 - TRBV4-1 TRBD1 TGCGCCAGCAGCCAAGGCGGGACAGGGGTACAAAAACTGTTTTTT CASSQGGTGVQKLFF